Listed here are 8 T cell receptor beta chains from one sample, sequenced in a study of T-cell reconstitution after alpha-beta-depleted transplantation in children. A library of TCRbeta sequences, prepared with unique molecular identifiers, was generated. TCRdb reprocessed the PCR reads via MiXCR and lists one record per CDR3 protein. The data contain 200,000 to 250,000 distinct CDR3 sequences, 7.5% to 9.5% of them singletons. The sample in question was PBMCs, mostly from graft donor cells, obtained 360 days after TCRalphabeta/CD19-depleted stem cell transplant. These receptors were obtained from a male patient aged 2 to 10 who had a stem cell transplant for acute myeloid leukemia, so the T cells may come from the graft donor.

The rearrangement uses TRBV29-1 and TRBJ2-5; no definite D call. The CDR3 loop spans 13 amino acids. V lost 2 bases and J 3 bases, leaving 10 bases between the germline ends. Germline loops: CDR1 SQVTM, CDR2 ANQGSEA. The CDR3 is CSVEPRLKETQYF. The CDR3 DNA sequence: TGCAGCGTTGAACCCCGACTCAAAGAGACCCAGTACTTC.

This clonotype appeared a few times. This chain connects TRBV5-6 to TRBJ1-4, with 9 positions matching TRBD1. The junction had 9 bases not matched to a gene; V was cut back by 3 bases and J by 6 bases. CDR3 size: 16 residues. Germline V CDR1 and CDR2: SGHDT, YYEEEE. As DNA, the CDR3 is TGTGCCAGCAGCTCGACCCACAGGGGGCCGTATGAAAAACTGTTTTTT. Amino acids: CASSSTHRGPYEKLFF.

This clonotype was seen repeatedly, ten times or more. The chain employs TRBV3-1 and TRBJ2-2, with no clear D. CDR1 LGHDT and CDR2 YNNKEL come from the germline V gene (reference sequence). There are 14 residues in the CDR3. Trimming cost V 3 bases and J 2 bases, with 7 bases left between them. The CDR3 sequence is CASSQGINTGELFF. The CDR3 nucleotides read TGTGCCAGCAGCCAGGGGATTAACACCGGGGAGCTGTTTTTT.

This chain links TRBV20-1 with TRBJ1-4; possible D gene TRBD1, 5 bases. This CDR3 contains 16 residues. V lost 3 bases and J 0 bases, leaving 14 bases between the germline ends. Per the germline V gene, CDR1 is DFQATT and CDR2 is SNEGSKA (reference sequence). CDR3 loop: CSASGGKEATNEKLFF. The CDR3 DNA sequence: TGCAGTGCTAGTGGGGGGAAGGAAGCAACTAATGAAAAACTGTTTTTT.

The V call is TRBV6-2 or TRBV6-3, the J call TRBJ2-1; D is ambiguous. Germline V gene data show CDR1 as MNHEY and CDR2 as SVGEGT. The CDR3 runs 12 residues. V lost 6 bases to trimming and J lost 13 bases, with 16 bases between them. Here the CDR3 DNA reads TGTGCCAGCAGACGAACAGCCGCTCCACAGTTCTTC. Its translation is CASRRTAAPQFF.

The gene calls are TRBV19 and TRBJ1-1; D remains ambiguous. Looked up from germline, CDR1 is LNHDA and CDR2 is SQIVND (reference sequence). This CDR3 has 15 amino acids. V was shortened by 3 bases and J by 4 bases, with 15 bases between the two germline ends. The CDR3 is CASSMDGTIITEAFF. DNA of the CDR3: TGTGCCAGTAGTATGGACGGAACTATTATCACTGAAGCTTTCTTT. The full variable domain, completed using reference TRBV19 and TRBJ1-1, is DGGITQSPKYLFRKEGQNVTLSCEQNLNHDAMYWYRQDPGQGLRLIYYSQIVNDFQKGDIAEGYSVSREKKESFPLTVTSAQKNPTAFYLCASSMDGTIITEAFFGQGTRLTVV.

The chain uses TRBV7-6 and TRBJ2-1, with D perhaps TRBD2 (5 bases). This CDR3 spans 15 amino acids. The germline V gene has CDR1 SGHVS and CDR2 FNYEAQ. Trimming removed 0 bases from V and 2 bases from J, with 8 bases in between. CDR3 amino acids: CASSLAGVTYNEQFF. The CDR3 nucleotides read TGTGCCAGCAGCTTAGCCGGGGTAACCTACAATGAGCAGTTCTTC.

The V and J genes are TRBV10-3 and TRBJ2-7; a weak D match, TRBD1 (6 bases). With 4 bases removed from V and 7 bases from J, the gap between germline ends came to 14 bases. This CDR3 region has 13 residues. Germline CDR1 and CDR2: ENHRY and SYGVKD. The CDR3: CAISAGVGYEQYV. The CDR3 DNA reads TGTGCCATCAGTGCAGGGGTGGGGTATGAGCAGTACGTC.